The clone carrying this T cell receptor (beta chain) was seen a few times. The target antigen is unknown. Its ends do not fully match the called genes, so a read error is possible. It was by quantitative 5'-RACE with molecular barcodes that TCR beta libraries were made. One entry per CDR3 protein results from TCRdb running MiXCR on the 5' RACE reads. The sample consists of over 600,000 distinct CDR3 sequences, around a fifth of them appearing once. This sample was taken from a study of CD8 T cells in ankylosing spondylitis. The CDR3 sequence is 12 residues long. General study points: Reported data indicate significant enrichment of disease-linked clones within matched ankylosing spondylitis synovial fluid. Earlier authors reported some of these motif variants in reactive arthritis synovial fluid and blood. The study identified a TCR beta motif of several highly homologous variants that appeared characteristic of ankylosing spondylitis blood.

The origin of this receptor is a male donor with ankylosing spondylitis. V gene TRBV12-3 or TRBV12-4 combines with J gene TRBJ1-4, with D possibly matching TRBD1 (5 bases). Specimen: blood, either unsorted or a sorted T cell fraction (not recorded which). The CDR3 loop reads CASSFGGEKLFF. CDR3 DNA sequence: TGCGCCAGCAGCTTCGGGGGTGAAAAACTGTTTTTT.